The 25 T cell receptor beta chains listed next were all sequenced from one sample in a study of T cell clonality in common variable immunodeficiency. Using immunoSEQ multiplex PCR, the repertoire was profiled, and TCRdb retains in-frame clones only, with some absent. The sample holds over 55,000 clones, and no clone turns up only once. Input material: peripheral blood mononuclear cells. These receptors came from a person aged 18 to 69 in good health.

This clone was seen repeatedly, ten times or more. The sequence runs out 3 residues before the end of the CDR3; the remainder is reconstructed from the germline J gene. The chain uses TRBV7-8 and TRBJ1-2; D may be TRBD1 (5 bases). The germline V and J ends were trimmed by 7 bases and 6 bases, with 27 bases remaining between them. The CDR3 contains 17 residues. CDR1 is SGHVS, CDR2 FQNEAQ, per germline. CDR3 protein: CASTLWGVAGPKNGYTF. The DNA read from the CDR3 is TGTGCCAGCACCCTATGGGGGGTGGCAGGTCCGAAGAATGGC.

This clone has at least ten counts. Coverage ceases 3 residues before the CDR3 finishes, and the germline J gene fills in the end. V usage is TRBV2 and J usage is TRBJ2-3; D may be TRBD1 (5 bases). Germline CDR1 and CDR2: SNHLY and FYNNEI. The CDR3 has 15 residues. Trimming pared 8 bases from V and 0 bases from J, leaving 15 bases between. CDR3 loop: CASGQGTSSTDTQYF. The sequenced CDR3 bases are TGTGCCAGCGGTCAGGGCACCTCTAGCACAGATACG.

This clone appeared many times. Partial CDR3 DNA: TGCGCCAGCAGCTTGGGGTCGGGGGTCTCCTACAATGAG. It specifies CASSLGSGVSYNE. The entire CDR3 sequence reads CASSLGSGVSYNEQFF. The chain couples TRBV5-1 to TRBJ2-1; weak D call: TRBD2 (6 bases). The read finishes 3 residues shy of the CDR3 end, and the germline J gene is used to complete it. The germline gives CDR1 SGHRS, CDR2 YFSETQ. Trimming left V 0 bases short and J 0 bases short, with 10 bases between. The CDR3 has 16 residues.

This clone was picked up many times. The read ends 3 residues shy of where the CDR3 ends; the end is completed using the germline J gene. The J gene is TRBJ2-1, the V gene TRBV6-2 or TRBV6-3, with 11 bases identical to TRBD2. Per germline, CDR1 MNHEY and CDR2 SVGEGT. V dropped 4 bases and J dropped 9; count of bases not matched to a gene: 5. The CDR3 runs 14 residues. CDR3 amino acids: CASSSTSGIGEQFF. The DNA read from the CDR3 is TGTGCCAGCAGTTCGACTAGCGGGATTGGTGAG.

This clone occurred many times. The CDR3 end falls 3 residues outside the read, so it is completed with the germline J gene. This chain uses TRBV20-1 with TRBJ2-3, with 7 bases lining up with TRBD1. The trim removed 3 bases at V and 2 bases at J, leaving 8 bases unmatched. Germline CDR1 reads DFQATT; CDR2 reads SNEGSKA (reference sequence). CDR3 size: 15 residues. Here the CDR3 reads CSARDEGQATDTQYF. The sequenced CDR3 bases are TGCAGTGCTAGGGATGAAGGACAGGCCACAGATACG.

This clone was found many times. The read stops 3 residues short of the end of the CDR3; the missing end is completed from the germline J gene. The chain links TRBV27 to TRBJ2-2; 8 positions match TRBD1. From germline, CDR1 is MNHEY and CDR2 SMNVEV (reference sequence). With 8 bases clipped from V and 0 bases from J, the junction kept 8 bases outside the gene matches. The CDR3 extends over 16 amino acids. CDR3 DNA, as far as it was read: TGTGCCAGCTCTTACGGGACAGGCGCGAACACCGGGGAG. Translating it yields CASSYGTGANTGE. In full, the CDR3 reads CASSYGTGANTGELFF.

This clone was picked up many times. The DNA ends 3 residues before the CDR3 does, and the rest of the CDR3 is filled in from the germline J gene. This rearrangement joins TRBV19 to TRBJ1-5, with D possibly being TRBD1 (5 bases). V lost 5 bases, J lost 3 bases, and 20 bases lay in between. The germline CDR1 and CDR2 sequences are LNHDA and SQIVND (reference sequence). This CDR3 contains 17 residues. The sequenced part of the CDR3 DNA is TGTGCCAGTAGTTTGGGGCCAGGGACTTTTATCAATCAGCCC. Amino acid sequence: CASSLGPGTFINQP. The whole CDR3 reads CASSLGPGTFINQPQHF.

This clone has a count of ten or more. The read falls 3 residues short of the CDR3 end, and the missing part is taken from the germline J gene. The chain uses TRBV20-1 and TRBJ2-7, with D possibly TRBD2 on 6 matching bases. Germline CDR1 is DFQATT and CDR2 is SNEGSKA (reference sequence). The ends were cut back, 4 bases at V and 0 bases at J, with 13 bases in the middle. The length of the CDR3 is 14 residues. CDR3 sequence reads: CSATFASASYEQYF. The DNA read from the CDR3 is TGCAGTGCTACTTTTGCTAGCGCCTCCTACGAG.

This clone appeared many times. The CDR3 spells CSGSTERSYEQYF. The sequenced CDR3 bases are TGCAGTGGTTCGACAGAACGTTCCTACGAG. The gene calls are TRBV20-1 and TRBJ2-7, with D possibly TRBD1 on 5 matching bases. The observed sequence ends 3 residues before the CDR3 terminus, with the missing tail filled in from the germline J gene. V was trimmed by 7 bases and J by 1 base, leaving 14 bases between them. The V gene's germline CDR1 is DFQATT and CDR2 SNEGSKA (reference sequence). The CDR3 has 13 amino acids.

There are many counts of this clone. Sequencing ends 3 residues short of the CDR3 end; the germline J gene provides the rest. V gene TRBV18 combines with J gene TRBJ2-2, with 7 bases matching TRBD2. J lost 3 bases, V lost 6 bases, and 7 bases had no gene match. The CDR3 sequence is 15 residues long. Germline V gives CDR1 KGHSH, CDR2 LQKENI. The sequenced CDR3 bases are TGTGCCAGCTCCCCCGGGACTACTTACACCGGGGAG. Its translation is CASSPGTTYTGE. The entire CDR3 protein is CASSPGTTYTGELFF.

Ten or more counts support this clone. From the germline J gene comes the end of the CDR3, since the read stops 3 residues before it. V and J are TRBV11-3 and TRBJ1-1, with 7 bases identical to TRBD1. Trimming at V came to 6 bases and at J to 4 bases, leaving 5 bases not matched to a gene. Per the germline V gene, CDR1 is SGHNT and CDR2 is YENEEA. The CDR3 contains 13 residues. The CDR3 region is CASRDRVGTEAFF. CDR3 bases read: TGTGCCAGCAGAGACAGGGTCGGCACTGAA.

This clone was recorded many times. CDR3 bases read: TGCAGTGCTTCCCAGGGGAGCTCCTACGAG. Its protein product is CSASQGSSYE. In full, the CDR3 reads CSASQGSSYEQYF. This chain links TRBV20-1 with TRBJ2-7; possibly TRBD1 for D (6 bases). The read terminates 3 residues before the CDR3 end, so the remaining end is supplied by the germline J gene. CDR3 length: 13 amino acids. CDR1 and CDR2 (germline): DFQATT, SNEGSKA (reference sequence). V dropped 5 bases and J dropped 0 bases, with 11 bases sitting between them.

In this sample, this clone turned up many times. Read coverage stops 3 residues before the CDR3 terminus; the germline J gene supplies the remainder. The chain uses TRBV20-1 and TRBJ2-1, with 16 bases aligning to TRBD2. The CDR3 has 16 amino acids. The V gene's germline CDR1 is DFQATT and CDR2 SNEGSKA (reference sequence). Trimming took 1 base from V and 9 from J; bases not matched to a gene: 6. CDR3 DNA (partial): TGCAGTGCTAGAGGACCAGGGACTAGCGGGAGGGGTGAG. Translation: CSARGPGTSGRGE. From start to end, the CDR3 is CSARGPGTSGRGEQFF.

The sample holds many counts of this clone. The CDR3 loop reads CASSLGTGGETQYF. Incomplete CDR3 DNA: TGCGCCAGCAGCTTGGGGACAGGGGGCGAGACC. The V and J genes are TRBV5-1 and TRBJ2-5; 11 bases line up with TRBD1. The CDR3 end lies 3 residues beyond the end of the read and is filled in from the germline J gene. With 0 bases clipped from V and 5 bases from J, the junction kept 0 bases outside the gene matches. Germline CDR1 is SGHRS and CDR2 is YFSETQ. This CDR3 is 14 amino acids long.

The sample holds many counts of this clone. The read ends 3 residues before the CDR3 terminus; that terminus is restored from the germline J gene. The chain carries TRBV19 and TRBJ2-2; D may be TRBD2 (6 bases). Germline CDR1 LNHDA, CDR2 SQIVND (reference sequence). The CDR3 spans 13 residues. V lost 10 bases, J lost 2 bases, and 11 bases lay in between. CDR3 sequence reads: CATRGINTGELFF. Partial CDR3 DNA: TGTGCCACCCGGGGGATTAACACCGGGGAG.

This clone has at least ten counts. The CDR3 end falls 3 residues outside the read, so it is completed with the germline J gene. The chain uses TRBV20-1 and TRBJ2-5; 9 bases fit TRBD2. Germline V gene lookup returns CDR1 DFQATT and CDR2 SNEGSKA (reference sequence). This CDR3 spans 15 amino acids. Trimming at V came to 5 bases and at J to 5 bases, leaving 12 bases not matched to a gene. The chain's CDR3 is CSARSRVAGVETQYF. The sequenced part of the CDR3 DNA is TGCAGTGCTCGTAGTCGGGTAGCGGGAGTTGAGACC.

This clone was found many times. The CDR3 goes on 3 residues after the read ends, and that part is filled in from the germline J gene. The chain has TRBV2 and TRBJ1-1; the D gene is possibly TRBD1 (5 bases). With 3 bases removed from V and 5 bases from J, the gap between germline ends came to 16 bases. Looked up from germline, CDR1 is SNHLY and CDR2 is FYNNEI. This CDR3 contains 15 residues. The CDR3 bases that were read are TGTGCCAGCAGTGAGACATTCCCTGGGGCAACTGAA. Translated: CASSETFPGATE. The whole CDR3 sequence reads CASSETFPGATEAFF. Using reference TRBV2 and TRBJ1-1 for the parts outside the CDR3, the full variable domain is EPEVTQTPSHQVTQMGQEVILRCVPISNHLYFYWYRQILGQKVEFLVSFYNNEISEKSEIFDDQFSVERPDGSNFTLKIRSTKLEDSAMYFCASSETFPGATEAFFGQGTRLTVV.

This clone has more than one count but fewer than ten. The CDR3 end falls 3 residues outside the read, so it is completed with the germline J gene. V gene TRBV11-2 combines with J gene TRBJ2-2; 12 bases fit TRBD1. This CDR3 comprises 15 residues. Trimming took 5 bases from V and 6 from J; bases not matched to a gene: 4. Germline loops: CDR1 SGHAT, CDR2 FQNNGV. The CDR3 loop reads CASSLGQGASGELFF. The sequenced CDR3 bases are TGTGCCAGCAGCCTGGGACAGGGGGCTTCCGGGGAG.

The sample holds many counts of this clone. With the read ending 3 residues before the CDR3 end, the germline J gene is used to fill in that end. The V call is TRBV5-1, the J call TRBJ2-1; 8 positions match TRBD2. Germline trimming cut 0 bases from V and 5 bases from J; bases unmatched to any gene: 7. This CDR3 has 16 amino acids. Germline V gene lookup returns CDR1 SGHRS and CDR2 YFSETQ. The part of the CDR3 DNA that was read is TGCGCCAGCAGCTTGGGGGTAGCGGGAACAAACAATGAG. It specifies CASSLGVAGTNNE. The whole CDR3 reads CASSLGVAGTNNEQFF.

This clone was detected many times. The CDR3 end lies 3 residues beyond the end of the read and is filled in from the germline J gene. The chain has TRBV28 and TRBJ2-7; D is unclear. V lost 4 bases and J lost 6, with 10 bases in between. Germline V lookup: CDR1 MDHEN, CDR2 SYDVKM. The CDR3 has 12 residues. This CDR3 is CASSSTTSEQYF. CDR3 bases read: TGTGCCAGCAGTTCGACAACATCCGAG.

There are a few counts of this clone. The CDR3 end is not reached by the read, which stops 3 residues before it; the germline J gene fills it in. The J gene is TRBJ1-3, the V gene TRBV25-1, with TRBD1 identical over 7 bases. Germline CDR1 is MGHDK and CDR2 is SYGVNS. The CDR3 sequence is 17 residues long. V trimming: 5 bases; J trimming: 0 bases; junction bases outside the gene matches: 10. The CDR3 reads CASSPPVGTVSGNTIYF. The covered CDR3 bases are TGTGCCAGCAGTCCCCCGGTTGGGACAGTCTCTGGAAACACC.

This clone has ten or more counts. CDR3 sequence: CASSQAGLAGAQSSYEQYF. CDR3 DNA (partial): TGTGCCAGCAGCCAAGCAGGGCTAGCGGGAGCCCAGAGCTCCTACGAG. This sequence joins TRBV14 and TRBJ2-7; TRBD2 agrees at 10 bases. The CDR3 is cut off 3 residues early in the read; its end comes from the germline J gene. This CDR3 region has 19 residues. With 1 base clipped from V and 0 bases from J, the junction kept 12 bases outside the gene matches. Germline V gives CDR1 SGHDN, CDR2 FVKESK. Complete variable domain (other parts from reference TRBV14 and TRBJ2-7): EAGVTQFPSHSVIEKGQTVTLRCDPISGHDNLYWYRRVMGKEIKFLLHFVKESKQDESGMPNNRFLAERTGGTYSTLKVQPAELEDSGVYFCASSQAGLAGAQSSYEQYFGPGTRLTVT.

This clone showed up many times. The sequence runs out 3 residues before the end of the CDR3; the remainder is reconstructed from the germline J gene. The gene calls are TRBV30 and TRBJ2-1; 9 bases line up with TRBD1. The CDR3 is 14 residues long. V trimming: 5 bases; J trimming: 4 bases; junction bases outside the gene matches: 6. Per the germline V gene, CDR1 is GTSNPN and CDR2 is SVGIG (reference sequence). CDR3 DNA (partial): TGTGCCTGGGGCTCCGGGACAGGGTACAATGAG. Protein: CAWGSGTGYNE. Given in full, the CDR3 is CAWGSGTGYNEQFF. Full variable domain (rest looked up from reference TRBV30 and TRBJ2-1): SQTIHQWPATLVQPVGSPLSLECTVEGTSNPNLYWYRQAAGRGLQLLFYSVGIGQISSEVPQNLSASRPQDRQFILSSKKLLLSDSGFYLCAWGSGTGYNEQFFGPGTRLTVL.

This clone was picked up many times. The CDR3 end falls 3 residues outside the read, so it is completed with the germline J gene. This rearrangement joins TRBV20-1 to TRBJ1-2, with D perhaps TRBD1 (6 bases). The CDR3 is made up of 13 amino acids. From germline, CDR1 is DFQATT and CDR2 SNEGSKA (reference sequence). V was shortened by 3 bases and J by 3 bases, with 11 bases between the two germline ends. Partial CDR3 DNA: TGCAGTGCTAGGGACAGCTCCGACTATGGC. Its translation: CSARDSSDYG. The entire CDR3 protein reads CSARDSSDYGYTF.

At least ten counts were recorded for this clone. The read comes to an end 3 residues before the CDR3 does, leaving the germline J gene to fill in the end. This chain links TRBV19 with TRBJ2-5; a possible D gene is TRBD2 (5 bases). Germline CDR1 and CDR2: LNHDA and SQIVND (reference sequence). The CDR3 runs to 13 residues. V lost 3 bases and J lost 4, with 9 bases in between. CDR3 bases read: TGTGCCAGTAGTATTATCGGGGTAGAGACC. Its translation is CASSIIGVET. The whole CDR3 sequence reads CASSIIGVETQYF.